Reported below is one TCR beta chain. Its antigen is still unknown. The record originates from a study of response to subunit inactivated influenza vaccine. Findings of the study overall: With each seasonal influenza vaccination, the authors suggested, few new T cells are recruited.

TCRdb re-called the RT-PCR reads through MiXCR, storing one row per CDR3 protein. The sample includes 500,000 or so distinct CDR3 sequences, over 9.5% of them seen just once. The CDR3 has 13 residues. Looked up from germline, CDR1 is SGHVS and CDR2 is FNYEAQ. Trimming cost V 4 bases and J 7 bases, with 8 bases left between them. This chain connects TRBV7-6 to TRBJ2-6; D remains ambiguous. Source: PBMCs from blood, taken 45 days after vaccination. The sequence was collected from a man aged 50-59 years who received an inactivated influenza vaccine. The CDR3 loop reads CASSSIEANVLTF. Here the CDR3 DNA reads TGTGCCAGCAGCTCGATAGAAGCCAACGTCCTGACTTTC.